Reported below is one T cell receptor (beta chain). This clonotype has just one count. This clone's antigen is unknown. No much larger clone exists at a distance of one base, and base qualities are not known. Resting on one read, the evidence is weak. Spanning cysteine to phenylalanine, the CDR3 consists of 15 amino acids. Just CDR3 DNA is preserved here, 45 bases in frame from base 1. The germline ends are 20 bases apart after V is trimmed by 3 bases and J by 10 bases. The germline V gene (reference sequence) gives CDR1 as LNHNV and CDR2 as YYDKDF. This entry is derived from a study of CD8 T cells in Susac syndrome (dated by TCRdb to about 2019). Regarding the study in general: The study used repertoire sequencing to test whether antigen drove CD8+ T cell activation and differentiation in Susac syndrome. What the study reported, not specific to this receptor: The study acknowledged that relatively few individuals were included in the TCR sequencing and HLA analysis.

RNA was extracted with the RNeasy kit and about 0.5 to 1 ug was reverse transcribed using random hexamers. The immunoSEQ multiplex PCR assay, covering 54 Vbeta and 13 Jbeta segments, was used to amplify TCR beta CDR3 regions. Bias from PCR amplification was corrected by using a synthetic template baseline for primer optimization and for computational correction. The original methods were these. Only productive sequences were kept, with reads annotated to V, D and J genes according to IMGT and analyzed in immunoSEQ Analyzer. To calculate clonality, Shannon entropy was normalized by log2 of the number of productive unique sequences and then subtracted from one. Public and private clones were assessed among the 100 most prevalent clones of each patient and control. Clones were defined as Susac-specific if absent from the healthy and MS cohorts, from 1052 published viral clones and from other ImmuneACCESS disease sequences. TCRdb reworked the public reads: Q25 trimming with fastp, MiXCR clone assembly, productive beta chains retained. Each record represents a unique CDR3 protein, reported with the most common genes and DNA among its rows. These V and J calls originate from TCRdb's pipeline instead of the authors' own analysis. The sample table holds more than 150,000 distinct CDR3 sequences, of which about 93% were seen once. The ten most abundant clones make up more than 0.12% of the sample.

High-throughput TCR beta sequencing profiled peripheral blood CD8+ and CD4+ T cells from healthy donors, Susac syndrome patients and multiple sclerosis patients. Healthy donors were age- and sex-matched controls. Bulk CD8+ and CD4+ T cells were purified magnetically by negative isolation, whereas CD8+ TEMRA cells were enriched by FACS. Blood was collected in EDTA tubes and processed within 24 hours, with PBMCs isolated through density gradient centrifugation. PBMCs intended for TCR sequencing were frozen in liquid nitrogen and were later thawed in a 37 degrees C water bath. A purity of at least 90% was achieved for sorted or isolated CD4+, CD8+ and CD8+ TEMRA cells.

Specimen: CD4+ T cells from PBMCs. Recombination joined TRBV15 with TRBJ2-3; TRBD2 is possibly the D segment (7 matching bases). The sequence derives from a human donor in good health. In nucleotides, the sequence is TGTGCCACCAGCAGTAGGCGGGGGCCCGAGGACTCGCAGTATTTT. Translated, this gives CATSSRRGPEDSQYF.